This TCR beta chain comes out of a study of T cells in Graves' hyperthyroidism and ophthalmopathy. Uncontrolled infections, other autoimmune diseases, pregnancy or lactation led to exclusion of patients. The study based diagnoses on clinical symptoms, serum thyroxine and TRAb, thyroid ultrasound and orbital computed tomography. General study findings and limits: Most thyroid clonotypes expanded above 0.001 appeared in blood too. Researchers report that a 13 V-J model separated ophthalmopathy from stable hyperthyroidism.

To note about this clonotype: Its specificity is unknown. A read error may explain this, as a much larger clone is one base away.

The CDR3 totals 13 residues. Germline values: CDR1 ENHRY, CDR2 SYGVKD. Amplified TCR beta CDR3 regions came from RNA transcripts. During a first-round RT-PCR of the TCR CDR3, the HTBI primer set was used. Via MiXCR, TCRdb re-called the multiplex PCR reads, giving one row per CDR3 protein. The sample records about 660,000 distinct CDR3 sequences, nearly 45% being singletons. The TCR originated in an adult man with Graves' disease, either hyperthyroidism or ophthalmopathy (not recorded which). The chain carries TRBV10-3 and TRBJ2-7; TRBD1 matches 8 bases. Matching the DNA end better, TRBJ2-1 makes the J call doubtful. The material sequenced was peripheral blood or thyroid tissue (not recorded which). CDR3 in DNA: TGTGCCACCTTGGGGACAGGCTACTACGAGCAGTTCTTC. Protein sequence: CATLGTGYYEQFF.